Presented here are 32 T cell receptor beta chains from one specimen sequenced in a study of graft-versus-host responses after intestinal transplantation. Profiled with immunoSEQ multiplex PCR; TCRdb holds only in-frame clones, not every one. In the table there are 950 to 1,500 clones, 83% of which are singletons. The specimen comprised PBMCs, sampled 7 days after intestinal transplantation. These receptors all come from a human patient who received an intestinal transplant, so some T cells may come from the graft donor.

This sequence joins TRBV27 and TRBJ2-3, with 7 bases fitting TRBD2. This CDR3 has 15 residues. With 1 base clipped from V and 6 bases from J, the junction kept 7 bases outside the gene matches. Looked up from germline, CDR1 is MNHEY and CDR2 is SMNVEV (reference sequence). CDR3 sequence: CASSLLPSGYDTQYF. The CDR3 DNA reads TGTGCCAGCAGTTTATTACCTAGCGGTTACGATACGCAGTATTTT.

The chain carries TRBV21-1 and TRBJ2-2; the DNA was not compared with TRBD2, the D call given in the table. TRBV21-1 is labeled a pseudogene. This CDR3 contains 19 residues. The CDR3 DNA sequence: TGTGCCAGCAGCGAAGGAAGGCTAGCGGGGGGCCGAGGGGCCGGGGAGCTGTTTTTT. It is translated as CASSEGRLAGGRGAGELFF.

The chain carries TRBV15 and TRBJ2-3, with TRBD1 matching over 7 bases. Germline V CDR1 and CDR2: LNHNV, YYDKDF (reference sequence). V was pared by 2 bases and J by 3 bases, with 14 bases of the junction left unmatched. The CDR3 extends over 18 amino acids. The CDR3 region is CATSRPNDRVWVTDTQYF. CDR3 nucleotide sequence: TGTGCCACCAGCAGACCAAACGACAGGGTATGGGTTACAGATACGCAGTATTTT.

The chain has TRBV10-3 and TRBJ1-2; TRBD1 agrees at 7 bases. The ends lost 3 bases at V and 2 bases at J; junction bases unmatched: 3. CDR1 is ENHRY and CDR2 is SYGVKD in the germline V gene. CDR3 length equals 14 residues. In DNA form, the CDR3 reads TGTGCCATCAGTGACTTACAGGGGAACTATGGCTACACCTTC. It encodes CAISDLQGNYGYTF.

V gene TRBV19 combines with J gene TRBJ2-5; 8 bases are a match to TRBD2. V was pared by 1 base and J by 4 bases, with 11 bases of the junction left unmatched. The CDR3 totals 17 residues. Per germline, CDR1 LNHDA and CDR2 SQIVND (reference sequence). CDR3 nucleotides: TGTGCCAGTAGTATAGGCCGGGAGGGCCTTTATACAGAGACCCAGTACTTC. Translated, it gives CASSIGREGLYTETQYF. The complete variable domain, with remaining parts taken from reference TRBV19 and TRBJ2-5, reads DGGITQSPKYLFRKEGQNVTLSCEQNLNHDAMYWYRQDPGQGLRLIYYSQIVNDFQKGDIAEGYSVSREKKESFPLTVTSAQKNPTAFYLCASSIGREGLYTETQYFGPGTRLLVL.

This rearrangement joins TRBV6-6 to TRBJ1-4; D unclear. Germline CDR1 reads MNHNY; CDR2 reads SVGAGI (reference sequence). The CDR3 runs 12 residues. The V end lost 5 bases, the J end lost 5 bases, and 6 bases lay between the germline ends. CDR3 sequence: CASSEGNEKLFF. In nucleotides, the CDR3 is TGTGCCAGCAGTGAGGGAAATGAAAAACTGTTTTTT.

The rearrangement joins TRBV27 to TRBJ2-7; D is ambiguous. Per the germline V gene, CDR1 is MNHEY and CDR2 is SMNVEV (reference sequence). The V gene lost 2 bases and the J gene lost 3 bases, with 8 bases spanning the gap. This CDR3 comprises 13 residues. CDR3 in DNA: TGTGCCAGCAGTTTAGCCGCGAGCTACGAGCAGTACTTC. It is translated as CASSLAASYEQYF.

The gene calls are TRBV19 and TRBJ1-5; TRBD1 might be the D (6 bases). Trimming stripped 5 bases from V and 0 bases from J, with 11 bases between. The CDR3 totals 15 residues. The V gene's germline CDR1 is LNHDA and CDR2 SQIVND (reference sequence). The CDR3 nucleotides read TGTGCCAGTAGTTACAGGGCACATAGCAATCAGCCCCAGCATTTT. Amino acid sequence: CASSYRAHSNQPQHF. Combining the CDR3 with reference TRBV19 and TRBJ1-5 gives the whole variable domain DGGITQSPKYLFRKEGQNVTLSCEQNLNHDAMYWYRQDPGQGLRLIYYSQIVNDFQKGDIAEGYSVSREKKESFPLTVTSAQKNPTAFYLCASSYRAHSNQPQHFGDGTRLSIL.

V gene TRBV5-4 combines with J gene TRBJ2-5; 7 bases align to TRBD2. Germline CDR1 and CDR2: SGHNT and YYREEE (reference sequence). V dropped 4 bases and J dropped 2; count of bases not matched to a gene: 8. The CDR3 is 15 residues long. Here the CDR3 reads CASSPGWGGQETQYF. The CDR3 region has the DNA TGTGCCAGCAGCCCGGGATGGGGGGGACAAGAGACCCAGTACTTC. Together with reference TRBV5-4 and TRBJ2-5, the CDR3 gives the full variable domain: ETGVTQSPTHLIKTRGQQVTLRCSSQSGHNTVSWYQQALGQGPQFIFQYYREEENGRGNFPPRFSGLQFPNYSSELNVNALELDDSALYLCASSPGWGGQETQYFGPGTRLLVL.

The CDR3 spells CSAPLNTEAFF. The CDR3 DNA is TGCAGTGCTCCTTTGAACACTGAAGCTTTCTTT. The J gene is TRBJ1-1, the V gene TRBV20-1; no clear D. This CDR3 spans 11 amino acids. Germline CDR1 and CDR2: DFQATT and SNEGSKA (reference sequence). V was shortened by 5 bases and J by 0 bases, with 4 bases between the two germline ends.

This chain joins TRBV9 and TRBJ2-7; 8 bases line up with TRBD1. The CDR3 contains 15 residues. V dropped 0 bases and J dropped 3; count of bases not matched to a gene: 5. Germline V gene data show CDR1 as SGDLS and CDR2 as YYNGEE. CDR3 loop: CASSVAPGTGYEQYF. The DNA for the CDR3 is TGTGCCAGCAGCGTAGCTCCCGGGACAGGCTACGAGCAGTACTTC.

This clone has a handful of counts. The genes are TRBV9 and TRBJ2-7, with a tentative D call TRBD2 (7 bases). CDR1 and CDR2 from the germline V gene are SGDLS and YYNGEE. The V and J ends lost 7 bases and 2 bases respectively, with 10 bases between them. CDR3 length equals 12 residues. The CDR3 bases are TGTGCCAGCGGGGGGGCACCCTACGAGCAGTACTTC. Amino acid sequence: CASGGAPYEQYF.

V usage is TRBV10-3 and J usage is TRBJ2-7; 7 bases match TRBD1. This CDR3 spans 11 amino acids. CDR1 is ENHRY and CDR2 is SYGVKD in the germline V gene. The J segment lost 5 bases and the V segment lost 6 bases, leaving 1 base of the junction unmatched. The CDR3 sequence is CAIRDRDEQYF. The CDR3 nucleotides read TGTGCCATCAGAGACAGGGACGAGCAGTACTTC.

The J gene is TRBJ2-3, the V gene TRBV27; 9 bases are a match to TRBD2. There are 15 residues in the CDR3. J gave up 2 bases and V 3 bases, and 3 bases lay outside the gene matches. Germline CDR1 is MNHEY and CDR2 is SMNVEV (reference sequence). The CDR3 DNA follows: TGTGCCAGCAGTTTCAGCGGGAGGCCCACAGATACGCAGTATTTT. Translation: CASSFSGRPTDTQYF.

The CDR3 is CASSLGTGTYGYTF. Written as DNA, the CDR3 is TGCGCCAGCAGCTTGGGGACAGGGACCTATGGCTACACCTTC. The chain recombines TRBV5-1 with TRBJ1-2; TRBD1 matches at 8 bases. This CDR3 region has 14 residues. With 0 bases clipped from V and 4 bases from J, the junction kept 2 bases outside the gene matches. Germline assignment: CDR1 SGHRS and CDR2 YFSETQ.

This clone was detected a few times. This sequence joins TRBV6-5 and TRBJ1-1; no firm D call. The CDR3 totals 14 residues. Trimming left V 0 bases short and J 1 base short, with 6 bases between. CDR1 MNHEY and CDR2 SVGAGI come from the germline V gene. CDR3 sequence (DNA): TGTGCCAGCAGTTACTCGGAGTGGAACACTGAAGCTTTCTTT. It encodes CASSYSEWNTEAFF.

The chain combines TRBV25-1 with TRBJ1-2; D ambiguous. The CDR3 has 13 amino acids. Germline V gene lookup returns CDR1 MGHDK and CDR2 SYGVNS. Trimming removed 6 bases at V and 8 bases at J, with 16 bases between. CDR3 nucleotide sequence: TGTGCCAGCAGCCGTGGAGGGATGAGGGGCTACACCTTC. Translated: CASSRGGMRGYTF.

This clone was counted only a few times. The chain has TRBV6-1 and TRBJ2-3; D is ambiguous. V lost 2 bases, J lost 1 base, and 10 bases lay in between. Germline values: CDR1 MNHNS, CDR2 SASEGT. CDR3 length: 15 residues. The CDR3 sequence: CASSEWGIGTDTQYF. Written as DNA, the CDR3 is TGTGCCAGCAGTGAATGGGGTATTGGCACAGATACGCAGTATTTT.

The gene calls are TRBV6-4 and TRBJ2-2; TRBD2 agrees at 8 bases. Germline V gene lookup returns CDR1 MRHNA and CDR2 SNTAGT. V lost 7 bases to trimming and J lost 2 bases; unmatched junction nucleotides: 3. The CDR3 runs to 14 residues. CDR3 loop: CASNGTRNTGELFF. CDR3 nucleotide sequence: TGTGCCAGCAATGGGACTAGAAACACCGGGGAGCTGTTTTTT.

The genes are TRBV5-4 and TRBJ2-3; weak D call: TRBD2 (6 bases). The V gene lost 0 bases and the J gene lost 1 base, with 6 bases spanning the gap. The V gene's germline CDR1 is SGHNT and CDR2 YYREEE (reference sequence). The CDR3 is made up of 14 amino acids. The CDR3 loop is CASSLGLGTDTQYF. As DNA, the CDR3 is TGTGCCAGCAGCTTGGGACTAGGCACAGATACGCAGTATTTT.

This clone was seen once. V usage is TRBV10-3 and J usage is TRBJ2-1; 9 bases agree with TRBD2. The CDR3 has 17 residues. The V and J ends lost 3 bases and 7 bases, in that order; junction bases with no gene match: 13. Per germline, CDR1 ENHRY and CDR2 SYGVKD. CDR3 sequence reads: CAISDPSGGGGWNEQFF. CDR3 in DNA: TGTGCCATCAGTGATCCCTCTGGCGGGGGGGGATGGAATGAGCAGTTCTTC.

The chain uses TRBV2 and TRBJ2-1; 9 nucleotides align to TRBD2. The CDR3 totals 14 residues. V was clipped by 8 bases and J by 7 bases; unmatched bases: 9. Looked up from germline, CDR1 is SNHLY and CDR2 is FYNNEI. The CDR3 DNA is TGTGCCAGCTGGCTAGCGGGGAGAAAAAATGAGCAGTTCTTC. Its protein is CASWLAGRKNEQFF.

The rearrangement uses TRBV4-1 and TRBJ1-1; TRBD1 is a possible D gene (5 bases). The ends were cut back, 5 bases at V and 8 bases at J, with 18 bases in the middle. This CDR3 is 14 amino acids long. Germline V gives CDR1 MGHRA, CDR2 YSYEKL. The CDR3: CASSLGSRASEAFF. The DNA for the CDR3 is TGCGCCAGCAGCTTGGGGAGCAGGGCGAGCGAAGCTTTCTTT.

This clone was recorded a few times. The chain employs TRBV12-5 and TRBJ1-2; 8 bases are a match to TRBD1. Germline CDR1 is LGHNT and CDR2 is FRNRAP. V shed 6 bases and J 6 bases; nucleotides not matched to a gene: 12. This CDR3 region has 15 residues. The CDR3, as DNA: TGTGCTAGTGGCCCAGCCGACAGGGGACGGGATGGCTACACCTTC. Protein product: CASGPADRGRDGYTF.

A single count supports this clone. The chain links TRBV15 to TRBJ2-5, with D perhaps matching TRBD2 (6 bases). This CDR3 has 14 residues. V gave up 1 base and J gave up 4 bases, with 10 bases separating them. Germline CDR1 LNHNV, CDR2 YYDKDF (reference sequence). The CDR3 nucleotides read TGTGCCACCAGCAGAGGGGGGGAAGGAGAGACCCAGTACTTC. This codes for CATSRGGEGETQYF.

The chain's CDR3 is CASSYSPGSYEQYF. CDR3 coding DNA: TGTGCCAGCAGTTACTCACCAGGCTCCTACGAGCAGTACTTC. The rearrangement links TRBV6-5 to TRBJ2-7; D is unresolved. The CDR3 loop spans 14 amino acids. Germline CDR1 reads MNHEY; CDR2 reads SVGAGI. V lost 0 bases to trimming and J lost 0 bases, with 6 bases between them.

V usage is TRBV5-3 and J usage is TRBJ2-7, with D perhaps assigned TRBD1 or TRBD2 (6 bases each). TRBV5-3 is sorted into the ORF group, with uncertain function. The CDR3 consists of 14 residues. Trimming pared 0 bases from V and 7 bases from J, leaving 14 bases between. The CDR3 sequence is CARSLGYREVEQYF. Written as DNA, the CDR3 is TGTGCCAGAAGCTTGGGATACAGGGAGGTAGAGCAGTACTTC.

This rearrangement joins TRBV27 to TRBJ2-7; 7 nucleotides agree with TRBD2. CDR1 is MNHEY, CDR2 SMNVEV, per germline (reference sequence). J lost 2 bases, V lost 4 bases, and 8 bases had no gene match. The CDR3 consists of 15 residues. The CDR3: CASSSVAGDPYEQYF. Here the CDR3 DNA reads TGTGCCAGCAGTTCGGTTGCGGGGGATCCCTACGAGCAGTACTTC.

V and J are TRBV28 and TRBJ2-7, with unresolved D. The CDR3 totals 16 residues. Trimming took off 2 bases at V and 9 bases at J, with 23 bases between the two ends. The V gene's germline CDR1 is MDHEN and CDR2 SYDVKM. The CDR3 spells CASSLGLGVRVTMQYF. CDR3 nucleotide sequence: TGTGCCAGCAGTTTAGGGCTAGGAGTACGAGTCACGATGCAGTACTTC. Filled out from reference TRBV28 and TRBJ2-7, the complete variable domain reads DVKVTQSSRYLVKRTGEKVFLECVQDMDHENMFWYRQDPGLGLRLIYFSYDVKMKEKGDIPEGYSVSREKKERFSLILESASTNQTSMYLCASSLGLGVRVTMQYFGPGTRLTVT.

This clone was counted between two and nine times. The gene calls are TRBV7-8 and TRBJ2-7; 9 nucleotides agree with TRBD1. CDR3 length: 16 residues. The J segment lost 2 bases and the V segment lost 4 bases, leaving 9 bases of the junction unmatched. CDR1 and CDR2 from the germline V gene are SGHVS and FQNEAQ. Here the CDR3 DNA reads TGTGCCAGCAGCTCGGAAGGGACAGGGTGGACCTACGAGCAGTACTTC. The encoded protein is CASSSEGTGWTYEQYF.

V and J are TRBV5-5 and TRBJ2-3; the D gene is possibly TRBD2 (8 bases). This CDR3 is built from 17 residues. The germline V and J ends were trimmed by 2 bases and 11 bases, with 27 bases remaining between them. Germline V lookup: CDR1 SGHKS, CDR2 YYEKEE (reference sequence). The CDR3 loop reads CASSLRGRLARVSVQYF. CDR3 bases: TGTGCCAGCAGCTTAAGGGGGCGACTAGCGCGCGTCTCCGTGCAGTATTTT.

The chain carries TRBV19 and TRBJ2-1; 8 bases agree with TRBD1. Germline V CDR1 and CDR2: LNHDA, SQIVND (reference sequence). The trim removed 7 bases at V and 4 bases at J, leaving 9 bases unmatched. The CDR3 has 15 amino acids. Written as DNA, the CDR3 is TGTGCCAGTATTGCTACAGGGGGTCGATACAATGAGCAGTTCTTC. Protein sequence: CASIATGGRYNEQFF.